What follows describes a single T cell receptor beta chain. It lacks a known antigen. Base qualities were left out, and no much larger clone turns up one base away. Donors formed part of the validation cohort, which comprised 120 subjects and was distinct from the first cohort of 550 to 850 subjects. The germline V gene yields SGHRS for CDR1 and YFSETQ for CDR2. V gives up 3 bases and J gives up 6 bases, and the segment between their germline ends measures 22 bases. The cysteine opens and the phenylalanine closes a CDR3 of 17 amino acids. Kept here is only the CDR3 DNA, which spans 51 bases and is read in frame from base 1. These data originate in a study of cytomegalovirus exposure and HLA in healthy donors (dated by TCRdb to 2016 to 2017). Describing the broader study: The approximately 710 repertoires of the first cohort and the 120 validation repertoires were produced on the same platform, according to a later analysis. The study was designed to test whether signatures of past pathogen exposure could be identified by cataloging public T cell receptors. Along with the approximately 670-subject first cohort, a separate validation cohort of over a hundred different subjects was used. The study combined high-throughput TCR immunosequencing, statistical association of individual TCRs with disease status, and machine learning to predict cytomegalovirus infection status.

Here is what the overall study found, with its caveats: The authors suggested that the approach could potentially be extended to other disease states and immunological phenotypes. A total of 150 to 200 TCR beta chains were listed by the study as associated with cytomegalovirus. Subsequent analysis determined that TCRs grouped into clusters in the first cohort also showed a tendency toward co-occurrence across the roughly 130 validation repertoires, and 85% to 95% of cluster scores exceeded 0. The classifier was reported to diagnose cytomegalovirus status with high specificity and sensitivity in both the original and validation cohorts. All 120 or so repertoires were used to score co-occurrence in the validation cohort in a later analysis, because that analysis had no HLA typing for the cohort. Most TCR sequences were observed very rarely across donors, whereas some public TCRs were present in many individuals. In vitro tests confirmed that a few of the cytomegalovirus-associated TCR beta chains recognize cytomegalovirus antigens.

The method behind the library was the immunoSEQ multiplex PCR assay. On the study's bioinformatics: A statistical classification framework was developed to diagnose cytomegalovirus status using the catalog of TCR beta chain sequences. TCRdb retrieved this table from immuneACCESS and kept in-frame rearrangements only. Not all clones are present; in checked studies, unresolved V genes account for under half, and no reason is known for the remainder. V and J calls and clone size are as listed in that table; D and trimming were resolved from the DNA. Across this sample there are approximately 220,000 clones, with about 83% seen only once. The ten largest account for 2.6% of the sample.

This chain is built from TRBV5-1 and TRBJ2-1; D gene: possibly TRBD1, on 6 matching bases. The receptor was derived from a man aged 18 to 29 in good health and CMV-seronegative. Sequencing was carried out using PBMCs. The sequence in DNA is TGCGCCAGCAGCTCCCTCCGGGACATCAATACAGGCAATGAGCAGTTCTTC. This sequence encodes CASSSLRDINTGNEQFF.